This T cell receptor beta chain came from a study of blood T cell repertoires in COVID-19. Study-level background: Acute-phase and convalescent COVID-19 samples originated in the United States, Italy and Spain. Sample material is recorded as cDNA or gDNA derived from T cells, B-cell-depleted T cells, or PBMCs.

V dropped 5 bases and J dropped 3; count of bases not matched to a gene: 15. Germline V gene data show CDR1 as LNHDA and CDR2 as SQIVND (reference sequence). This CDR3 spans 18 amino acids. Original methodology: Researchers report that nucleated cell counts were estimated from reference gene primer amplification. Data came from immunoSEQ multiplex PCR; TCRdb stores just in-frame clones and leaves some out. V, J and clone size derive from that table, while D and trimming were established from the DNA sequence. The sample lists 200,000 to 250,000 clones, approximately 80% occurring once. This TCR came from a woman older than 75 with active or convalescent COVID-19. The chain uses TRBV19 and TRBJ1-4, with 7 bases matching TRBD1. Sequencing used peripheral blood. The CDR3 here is CASSRDSLRPAANEKLFF. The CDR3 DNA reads TGTGCCAGTAGTCGGGACAGCCTAAGACCCGCGGCTAATGAAAAACTGTTTTTT.